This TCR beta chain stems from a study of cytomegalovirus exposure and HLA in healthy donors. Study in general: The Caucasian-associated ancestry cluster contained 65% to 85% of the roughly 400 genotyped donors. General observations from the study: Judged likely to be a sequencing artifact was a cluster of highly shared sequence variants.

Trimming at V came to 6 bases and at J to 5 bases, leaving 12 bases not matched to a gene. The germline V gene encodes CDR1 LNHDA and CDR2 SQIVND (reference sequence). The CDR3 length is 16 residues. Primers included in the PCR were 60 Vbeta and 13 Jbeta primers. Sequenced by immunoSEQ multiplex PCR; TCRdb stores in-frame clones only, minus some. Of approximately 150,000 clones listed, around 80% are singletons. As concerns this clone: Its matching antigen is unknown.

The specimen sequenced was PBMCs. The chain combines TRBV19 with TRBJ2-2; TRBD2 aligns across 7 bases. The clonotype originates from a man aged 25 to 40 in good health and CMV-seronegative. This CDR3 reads CASRTARDYLTGELFF. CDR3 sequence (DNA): TGTGCCAGTAGAACTGCCCGGGACTACCTTACCGGGGAGCTGTTTTTT.